A single sample is the source of the 21 T cell receptor beta chains below, sequenced in a study of T cell repertoires and Cas9 in healthy adults. Profiling relied on immunoSEQ multiplex PCR, and the TCRdb table lists in-frame clones only, not all of them. The sample yields under 25,000 clones, 90% seen once. Sequences were obtained from CD4+ effector T cells (CD127+, CD25-, CD137-, CD154-) from PBMCs; culture status not recorded. The receptors derive from a human donor in good health.

This rearrangement joins TRBV27 to TRBJ1-4; no firm D call. The germline gives CDR1 MNHEY, CDR2 SMNVEV (reference sequence). V was clipped by 2 bases and J by 0 bases, with 7 bases between them. The CDR3 loop spans 15 amino acids. The CDR3 DNA reads as TGTGCCAGCAGTTTAAACGGGGCAACTAATGAAAAACTGTTTTTT. Its translation is CASSLNGATNEKLFF.

J is TRBJ1-5 and V is TRBV6-5; 7 bases are shared with TRBD1. The junction had 5 bases not matched to a gene; V was cut back by 6 bases and J by 0 bases. This CDR3 is built from 15 residues. Germline CDR1 and CDR2: MNHEY and SVGAGI. CDR3 region: CASRNTGDSNQPQHF. The CDR3, as DNA: TGTGCCAGCAGAAATACAGGGGATAGCAATCAGCCCCAGCATTTT.

V gene TRBV28 combines with J gene TRBJ2-2; 8 bases line up with TRBD1. The CDR3 sequence is 15 residues long. V was clipped by 5 bases and J by 4 bases; unmatched bases: 6. The germline V gene has CDR1 MDHEN and CDR2 SYDVKM. CDR3 nucleotides: TGTGCCAGCAGTAAGGACAGGGTGATCACCGGGGAGCTGTTTTTT. This translates into CASSKDRVITGELFF.

This clone occurred a few times. V gene TRBV25-1 combines with J gene TRBJ2-1; 14 bases are shared with TRBD2. V lost 1 base, J lost 10 bases, and 6 bases stayed unmatched. Germline lookup yields CDR1 MGHDK and CDR2 SYGVNS. This CDR3 region has 16 residues. CDR3 in amino acids: CASSESGTSGGREQFF. The CDR3 bases are TGTGCCAGCAGTGAATCAGGGACTAGCGGGGGACGGGAGCAGTTCTTC.

The rearrangement links TRBV11-2 to TRBJ2-5; D is unresolved. Germline CDR1 is SGHAT and CDR2 is FQNNGV. CDR3 length: 14 amino acids. Trimming removed 4 bases at V and 10 bases at J, with 19 bases between. CDR3 residues: CASSSGRIGVDQYF. The CDR3 DNA follows: TGTGCCAGCAGCTCGGGCAGAATCGGCGTCGACCAGTACTTC.

The chain employs TRBV30 and TRBJ2-3; 7 bases map to TRBD1. The germline CDR1 and CDR2 sequences are GTSNPN and SVGIG (reference sequence). The CDR3 loop spans 15 amino acids. Trimming cost V 5 bases and J 1 base; bases outside gene matches: 9. The CDR3 DNA sequence: TGTGCCTGGGATTTGGGACAGTTAGGCACAGATACGCAGTATTTT. Its translation is CAWDLGQLGTDTQYF.

This sequence joins TRBV19 and TRBJ2-5, with D possibly matching TRBD2 (5 bases). The germline V and J ends were trimmed by 0 bases and 7 bases, with 18 bases remaining between them. The CDR3 has 16 amino acids. Germline V lookup: CDR1 LNHDA, CDR2 SQIVND (reference sequence). The CDR3 loop is CASSIDTASRWGTQYF. The CDR3 DNA follows: TGTGCCAGTAGTATAGATACCGCTAGCCGATGGGGGACCCAGTACTTC.

This clone was observed a handful of times. This rearrangement joins TRBV2 to TRBJ1-3; no clear D. The germline V gene has CDR1 SNHLY and CDR2 FYNNEI. V lost 5 bases and J 0 bases, leaving 8 bases between the germline ends. CDR3 length equals 14 residues. For the CDR3, the DNA is TGTGCCAGCAGTCCCATAAGCTCTGGAAACACCATATATTTT. The encoded protein is CASSPISSGNTIYF. The variable domain in full, with the rest retrieved from reference TRBV2 and TRBJ1-3, is EPEVTQTPSHQVTQMGQEVILRCVPISNHLYFYWYRQILGQKVEFLVSFYNNEISEKSEIFDDQFSVERPDGSNFTLKIRSTKLEDSAMYFCASSPISSGNTIYFGEGSWLTVV.

The rearrangement links TRBV30 to TRBJ2-5; TRBD1 agrees at 10 bases. The germline V gene has CDR1 GTSNPN and CDR2 SVGIG (reference sequence). V shed 1 base, J shed 2 bases, and the junction held 4 bases outside the gene matches. CDR3 length: 15 amino acids. The CDR3 DNA reads as TGTGCCTGGAGTGGGGACAGGGGTTCGCAAGAGACCCAGTACTTC. Amino acid sequence: CAWSGDRGSQETQYF.

The chain recombines TRBV21-1 with TRBJ2-1; whether TRBD2, the table's D call, matches the DNA was not checked. TRBV21-1 is listed as a pseudogene. The CDR3 consists of 16 residues. The CDR3 protein is CASRLGLAGGYNEQFF. DNA of the CDR3: TGTGCCAGCAGACTAGGACTAGCGGGGGGATACAATGAGCAGTTCTTC.

Only one count was recorded for this clone. The chain employs TRBV2 and TRBJ2-7, with 11 bases that match TRBD1. J gave up 3 bases and V 4 bases, and 2 bases lay outside the gene matches. The V gene's germline CDR1 is SNHLY and CDR2 FYNNEI. CDR3 length: 14 residues. CDR3 in amino acids: CASSVDRGHYEQYF. As DNA, the CDR3 is TGTGCCAGCAGTGTGGACAGGGGGCACTACGAGCAGTACTTC.

V is TRBV6-6 and J is TRBJ1-1; no clear D. CDR3 length: 13 residues. CDR1 and CDR2 from the germline V gene are MNHNY and SVGAGI (reference sequence). Between the trimmed V and J ends, which lost 4 bases and 4 bases, there was a span of 10 bases. CDR3 in amino acids: CASSSLKGTEAFF. CDR3 DNA: TGTGCCAGCAGTTCCTTAAAGGGCACTGAAGCTTTCTTT.

V is TRBV7-2 and J is TRBJ2-1, with TRBD2 matching 7 bases. Germline trimming cut 1 base from V and 2 bases from J; bases unmatched to any gene: 11. The CDR3 is 18 amino acids. Germline V gene lookup returns CDR1 SGHTA and CDR2 FQGNSA. The CDR3 nucleotides are TGTGCCAGCAGCTTAGGCCCCCCGGGCCGGGGGGCCTACAATGAGCAGTTCTTC. This codes for CASSLGPPGRGAYNEQFF.

The J gene is TRBJ2-3, the V gene TRBV5-5, with 10 bases aligning to TRBD2. From germline, CDR1 is SGHKS and CDR2 YYEKEE (reference sequence). V lost 1 base and J lost 5; bases outside the gene matches: 7. CDR3 size: 16 residues. CDR3 in amino acids: CASSLLIAGGGDTQYF. In nucleotides, the CDR3 is TGTGCCAGCAGCTTGTTGATAGCGGGGGGAGGAGATACGCAGTATTTT.

V usage is TRBV7-3 and J usage is TRBJ2-5, with a tentative D call TRBD2 (6 bases). Trimming removed 0 bases at V and 2 bases at J, with 13 bases between. Per the germline V gene, CDR1 is SGHTA and CDR2 is FQGTGA. This CDR3 region has 16 residues. DNA of the CDR3: TGTGCCAGCAGCTTAACGGGGAGGAGGGCACAAGAGACCCAGTACTTC. Translation: CASSLTGRRAQETQYF. The variable domain in full, with the rest retrieved from reference TRBV7-3 and TRBJ2-5, is GAGVSQTPSNKVTEKGKYVELRCDPISGHTALYWYRQSLGQGPEFLIYFQGTGAADDSGLPNDRFFAVRPEGSVSTLKIQRTERGDSAVYLCASSLTGRRAQETQYFGPGTRLLVL.

V usage is TRBV7-8 and J usage is TRBJ2-5, with 7 nucleotides matching TRBD1. The CDR3 loop spans 15 amino acids. Germline trimming cut 5 bases from V and 2 bases from J; bases unmatched to any gene: 8. Germline V gives CDR1 SGHVS, CDR2 FQNEAQ. The CDR3 protein is CASSGGTAVQETQYF. The CDR3 DNA follows: TGTGCCAGCAGCGGTGGGACAGCTGTTCAAGAGACCCAGTACTTC. Full variable domain (outside the CDR3, taken from reference TRBV7-8 and TRBJ2-5): GAGVSQSPRYKVAKRGQDVALRCDPISGHVSLFWYQQALGQGPEFLTYFQNEAQLDKSGLPSDRFFAERPEGSVSTLKIQRTQQEDSAVYLCASSGGTAVQETQYFGPGTRLLVL.

The chain carries TRBV11-3 and TRBJ2-1; TRBD2 might be the D (5 bases). The ends were cut back, 1 base at V and 10 bases at J, with 11 bases in the middle. The germline V gene has CDR1 SGHNT and CDR2 YENEEA. This CDR3 is built from 13 residues. CDR3 residues: CASSLAPGSEQFF. DNA for the CDR3: TGTGCCAGCAGCTTAGCACCGGGGTCCGAGCAGTTCTTC.

The J gene is TRBJ1-3, the V gene TRBV4-1; no clear D. The ends were cut back, 1 base at V and 0 bases at J, with 7 bases in the middle. CDR1 is MGHRA, CDR2 YSYEKL, per germline. The length of the CDR3 is 15 residues. The DNA of the CDR3 is TGCGCCAGCAGCCAAGTGGAGCGCTCTGGAAACACCATATATTTT. It encodes CASSQVERSGNTIYF.

The rearrangement joins TRBV2 to TRBJ1-1, with TRBD1 identical over 9 bases. V was clipped by 8 bases and J by 4 bases; unmatched bases: 8. CDR1 and CDR2 from the germline V gene are SNHLY and FYNNEI. CDR3 length: 14 amino acids. CDR3 DNA sequence: TGTGCCAGCGCTACAGGGGGCGCATTCACTGAAGCTTTCTTT. This gives the protein CASATGGAFTEAFF.

This chain connects TRBV6-1 to TRBJ1-2; 8 bases align to TRBD1. Trimming took 4 bases from V and 6 from J; bases not matched to a gene: 4. The germline CDR1 and CDR2 sequences are MNHNS and SASEGT. The CDR3 has 13 residues. CDR3 DNA: TGTGCCAGCAGTGCGACAGGGGTTGATGGCTACACCTTC. It specifies CASSATGVDGYTF.

V gene TRBV5-1 combines with J gene TRBJ2-5; weak D call: TRBD2 (6 bases). Germline V gene sequence: CDR1 SGHRS, CDR2 YFSETQ. Trimming removed 2 bases at V and 8 bases at J, with 19 bases between. The CDR3 consists of 15 residues. CDR3 in DNA: TGCGCCAGCAGCTTAGCGGGCGCCGTTATCGAAACCCAGTACTTC. Translating gives CASSLAGAVIETQYF.